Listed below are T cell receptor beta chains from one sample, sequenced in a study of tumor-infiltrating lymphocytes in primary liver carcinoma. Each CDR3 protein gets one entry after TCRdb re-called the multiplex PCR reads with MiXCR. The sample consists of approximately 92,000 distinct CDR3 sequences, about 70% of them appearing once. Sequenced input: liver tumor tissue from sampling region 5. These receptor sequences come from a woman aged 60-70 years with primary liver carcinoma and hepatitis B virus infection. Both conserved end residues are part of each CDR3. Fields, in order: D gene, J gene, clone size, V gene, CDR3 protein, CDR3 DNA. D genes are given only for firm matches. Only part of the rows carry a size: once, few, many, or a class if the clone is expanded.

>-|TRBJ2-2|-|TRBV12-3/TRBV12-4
CASSWAATGKLLF
TGTGCCAGCAGTTGGGCCGCCACCGGGAAGCTGCTTTTT
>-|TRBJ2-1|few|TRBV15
CATSRTLTGPGEQFF
TGTGCCACCAGCCGAACACTAACAGGGCCGGGTGAGCAGTTCTTC
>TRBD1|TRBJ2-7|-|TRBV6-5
CPSSYSQGAYEQYF
TGTCCCAGTAGTTACAGCCAGGGGGCCTACGAGCAGTACTTC
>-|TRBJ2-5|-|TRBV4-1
CASRPGSGETQYF
TGCGCCAGCAGACCTGGAAGTGGGGAGACCCAGTACTTC
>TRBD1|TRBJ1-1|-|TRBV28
CACSSLDRGGTEAFF
TGTGCCTGCAGTTCTTTAGACAGGGGAGGCACTGAAGCTTTCTTT
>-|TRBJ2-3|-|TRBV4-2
CASSQDRRGTVVETQYF
TGTGCCAGCAGCCAAGATCGAAGGGGGACGGTGGTGGAAACGCAGTATTTT
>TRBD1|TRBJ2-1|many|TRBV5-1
CASSLGTGGSYNEQFF
TGCGCCAGCAGCTTGGGGACAGGGGGGTCCTACAATGAGCAGTTCTTC
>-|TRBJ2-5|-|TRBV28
CASSSQETQYF
TGTGCCAGCAGTTCCCAAGAGACCCAGTACTTC
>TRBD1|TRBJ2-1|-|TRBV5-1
CTSSLGGTGAHNEQFF
TGCACCAGCAGCTTGGGTGGGACAGGGGCCCATAATGAGCAGTTCTTC
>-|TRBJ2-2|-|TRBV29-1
CSVGGTDNTGEPFF
TGCAGCGTTGGGGGGACTGATAACACAGGGGAGCCGTTTTTT
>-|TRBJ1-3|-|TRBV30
CAWSVAGPNAIYF
TGTGCCTGGAGTGTAGCGGGGCCGAACGCCATATATTTT
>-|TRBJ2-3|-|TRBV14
CTSSQVPGVVADTQYF
TGTACCAGCAGCCAAGTCCCGGGAGTCGTCGCAGATACGCAGTATTTT
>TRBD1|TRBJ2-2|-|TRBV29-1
CSVGQGPNPNTRELFF
TGCAGCGTTGGACAGGGGCCTAACCCGAACACCAGGGAGCTCTTTTTT
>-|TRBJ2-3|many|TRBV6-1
CASSENADTQYF
TGTGCCAGCAGTGAAAATGCTGATACGCAGTATTTT
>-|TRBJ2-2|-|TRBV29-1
CSVGGLGGTGVLFF
TGTAGCGTTGGAGGGCTAGGTGGGACCGGGGTGCTGTTTTTT
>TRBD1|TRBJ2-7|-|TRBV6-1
CTSRLDRGSYNEQYF
TGTACCAGCAGACTCGACAGGGGGTCCTACAATGAGCAGTACTTC
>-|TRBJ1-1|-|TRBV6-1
CASRAGALNTEAFF
TGTGCCAGCAGGGCCGGGGCGCTGAACACTGAAGCTTTCTTT
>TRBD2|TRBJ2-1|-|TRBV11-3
CGRSLGTSGKLEQFF
TGTGGCAGGAGCTTAGGAACTAGCGGGAAACTTGAGCAGTTCTTC
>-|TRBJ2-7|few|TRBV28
CTSSLYQGNREQYF
TGTACCAGCAGTTTGTATCAGGGGAATCGCGAGCAGTACTTC
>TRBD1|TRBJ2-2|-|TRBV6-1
CANSTGGSTGELVF
TGTGCCAACAGTACAGGGGGTAGCACCGGGGAGCTGGTTTTC
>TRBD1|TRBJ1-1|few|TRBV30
CAWESPLRTGRLTEAFF
TGTGCCTGGGAATCACCACTAAGGACAGGGCGACTTACTGAAGCTTTCTTT
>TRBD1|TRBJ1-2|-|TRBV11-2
CARSLAGQDYYGYTF
TGTGCCAGGAGCTTAGCCGGACAGGATTACTATGGCTACACCTTC
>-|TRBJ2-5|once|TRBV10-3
CAISEGTGQGGETRYF
TGTGCCATCAGTGAAGGGACGGGCCAAGGAGGAGAGACCCGGTACTTC
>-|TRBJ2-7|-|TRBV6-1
CASSVGYLSYEQYF
TGTGCCAGCAGTGTAGGCTATCTATCCTACGAGCAGTATTTC
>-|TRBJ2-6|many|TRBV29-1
CSVVGEGTGANVLTF
TGCAGCGTTGTGGGGGAAGGGACTGGGGCCAACGTCCTGACTTTC
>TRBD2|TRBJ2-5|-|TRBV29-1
CSARTSCETQYF
TGCAGCGCTCGGACTAGCTGTGAGACCCAGTACTTC
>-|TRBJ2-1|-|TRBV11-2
CASSLSGSRNGQFF
TGTGCCAGCAGCCTCAGCGGTAGCCGCAATGGGCAGTTCTTC
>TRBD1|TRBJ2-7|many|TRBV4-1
CASSQGGQQHYEQYF
TGCGCCAGCAGCCAAGGGGGACAGCAGCACTACGAGCAGTACTTC
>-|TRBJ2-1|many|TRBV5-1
CASSVALAMGHNEQFF
TGCGCCAGCAGCGTGGCGCTAGCTATGGGGCACAATGAGCAGTTCTTC
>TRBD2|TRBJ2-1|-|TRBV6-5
CVSSIERGANEQFF
TGTGTCAGCAGCATCGAGCGGGGAGCGAATGAGCAGTTCTTC
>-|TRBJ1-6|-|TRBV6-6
CASSTVGPEGDSPLHF
TGTGCCAGCAGTACCGTAGGCCCGGAGGGGGATTCTCCCCTCCACTTT
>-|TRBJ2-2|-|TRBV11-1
CISRPSLGTGELFF
TGTATCAGCAGACCGAGCCTTGGCACCGGGGAGCTGTTTTTT
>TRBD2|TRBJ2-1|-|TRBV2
CASSSRLAETYNEQFF
TGCGCCAGCAGTTCCAGACTAGCGGAGACCTACAATGAGCAGTTCTTC
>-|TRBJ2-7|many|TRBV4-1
CASSRGASYEQYF
TGCGCCAGCAGCCGGGGGGCTTCCTACGAGCAGTACTTC
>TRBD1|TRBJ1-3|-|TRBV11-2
CASGSRPDRGAYSGNIIYF
TGTGCCAGCGGCTCACGGCCGGACAGGGGAGCGTACTCTGGAAACATCATATATTTT
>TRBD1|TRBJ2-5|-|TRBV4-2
CVSSHGNLGGSILSQETQYF
TGTGTCAGCAGCCATGGAAACTTAGGGGGCTCGATCCTAAGCCAAGAGACCCAGTACTTC
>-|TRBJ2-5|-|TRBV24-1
CATSESIQSVQETQYF
TGTGCCACCAGTGAGTCCATCCAATCGGTGCAAGAGACCCAGTACTTC
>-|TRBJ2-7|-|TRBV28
CASSAPTHPHSSYEQYF
TGTGCCAGCAGTGCACCGACCCACCCCCATAGCTCCTACGAGCAGTACTTC